The rows below give T cell receptor beta chains drawn from one sample of a study of CD8 T cells in ankylosing spondylitis. TCRdb ran MiXCR on the 5' RACE reads and lists one entry per CDR3 protein. The sample lists about 90,000 distinct CDR3 sequences; around 26% were seen once. Sequences were obtained from blood, either unsorted or a sorted T cell fraction (not recorded which). These TCRs come from a male donor with ankylosing spondylitis or in good health (not recorded which). The CDR3 runs from the conserved cysteine through the conserved F or W. The order of the fields is D gene, J gene, V gene, clone size, CDR3 protein, CDR3 DNA. A D gene is named only where the DNA matches it firmly. Rows give clone size only sometimes, using once, few, many, or a class for an expanded clone.

>-|TRBJ2-7|TRBV4-1|-
CASSQEPMDLFTPEGEQYF
TGCGCCAGCAGCCAGGAACCCATGGACTTGTTTACCCCCGAGGGCGAGCAGTACTTC
>-|TRBJ1-2|TRBV20-1|few
CSASSEPLRGYTF
TGCAGTGCTAGTTCTGAACCCCTCCGGGGCTACACCTTC
>TRBD1|TRBJ1-2|TRBV20-1|many
CRGSAGGVGGNYGYTF
TGCAGGGGATCCGCAGGGGGCGTCGGGGGAAACTATGGCTACACCTTC
>-|TRBJ1-1|TRBV12-3/TRBV12-4|few
CASQVGTEAFF
TGTGCCAGCCAGGTCGGGACTGAAGCTTTCTTT
>-|TRBJ1-5|TRBV5-5|-
CASSSTFADQPQHF
TGTGCCAGCAGCTCCACCTTCGCGGATCAGCCCCAGCATTTT
>TRBD2|TRBJ2-7|TRBV5-1|-
CASAGRGSYEQYF
TGCGCCAGCGCTGGGAGGGGCTCCTACGAGCAGTACTTC
>-|TRBJ1-1|TRBV27|-
CASSLAARTEAFF
TGTGCCAGCAGTTTGGCGGCGCGAACTGAAGCTTTCTTT
>TRBD1|TRBJ1-6|TRBV7-9|-
CASSPYRGRFNSPLHF
TGTGCCAGCAGCCCTTACAGGGGTCGATTCAATTCACCCCTCCACTTT
>-|TRBJ2-7|TRBV20-1|many
CSASGGNTPYEQYF
TGCAGTGCCAGTGGGGGAAACACCCCCTACGAGCAGTACTTC
>-|TRBJ1-5|TRBV20-1|many
CSAVASGDGNQPQHF
TGCAGTGCCGTAGCGTCGGGTGACGGCAATCAGCCCCAGCATTTT
>-|TRBJ2-1|TRBV2|once
CASFARAFDNEQFF
TGTGCCAGTTTCGCCAGGGCGTTTGACAATGAGCAGTTCTTC
>-|TRBJ2-7|TRBV6-5|many
CASSYRRDAPYEQYF
TGTGCCAGCAGTTACAGACGGGACGCCCCCTACGAGCAGTACTTC
>TRBD2|TRBJ2-3|TRBV10-2|-
CATRGASGSGSTDTQYF
TGCGCCACCAGAGGGGCTAGCGGGAGTGGGAGCACAGATACGCAGTATTTT
>-|TRBJ2-3|TRBV20-1|-
CSARDPVGSTDTQYF
TGCAGTGCTAGAGATCCGGTGGGCTCCACAGATACGCAGTATTTT
>-|TRBJ1-1|TRBV19|many
CASSVIRGRKNTEAFF
TGTGCCAGTAGTGTTATACGGGGGCGAAAGAACACTGAAGCTTTCTTT
>-|TRBJ1-1|TRBV5-1|-
CASSLMSGRDTEAFF
TGCGCCAGCAGCTTGATGTCGGGACGGGACACTGAAGCTTTCTTT
>-|TRBJ1-5|TRBV7-9|-
CASSVGDQPQHF
TGTGCCAGCAGCGTAGGGGATCAGCCCCAGCATTTT
>-|TRBJ2-2|TRBV12-3/TRBV12-4|few
CASSFGGGFDTGELFF
TGTGCCAGCAGTTTCGGCGGGGGCTTCGACACCGGGGAGCTGTTTTTT
>-|TRBJ2-5|TRBV12-3/TRBV12-4|few
CASRPGRLYQETQYF
TGTGCCAGCAGGCCGGGACGGTTGTACCAAGAGACCCAGTACTTC
>-|TRBJ2-2|TRBV12-3/TRBV12-4|-
CASSALYTGELFF
TGTGCCAGCAGTGCTCTTTACACCGGGGAGCTGTTTTTT
>-|TRBJ1-1|TRBV12-3/TRBV12-4|-
CASSFGRSTEAFF
TGTGCCAGCAGTTTCGGGAGGTCTACTGAAGCTTTCTTT
>TRBD2|TRBJ2-3|TRBV7-3|-
CASSLSPSGSTDTQYF
TGTGCCAGCAGCTTATCCCCTAGCGGGAGCACAGATACGCAGTATTTT
>-|TRBJ2-3|TRBV2|-
CASRGLEVAGPDTQYF
TGTGCCAGCAGAGGGCTAGAAGTGGCGGGGCCAGATACGCAGTATTTT
>TRBD1|TRBJ1-1|TRBV24-1|few
CATSAVDRGNTEAFF
TGTGCCACCAGTGCAGTGGACAGGGGGAACACTGAAGCTTTCTTT
>TRBD2|TRBJ2-7|TRBV13|many
CASRTSGSTYEQYF
TGTGCCAGCAGGACTAGCGGGAGCACCTACGAGCAGTACTTC
>TRBD1|TRBJ2-7|TRBV7-9|-
CASSFQTGLYF
TGTGCCAGCAGCTTTCAGACAGGGCTGTACTTC
>-|TRBJ1-2|TRBV6-1|few
CASSSAGTFYGYTF
TGTGCCAGCAGCTCCGCCGGGACTTTCTATGGCTACACCTTC
>-|TRBJ2-7|TRBV12-3/TRBV12-4|few
CASSLGPGTAGEQYF
TGTGCCAGCAGTTTAGGCCCGGGTACCGCGGGCGAGCAGTACTTC
>TRBD2|TRBJ2-1|TRBV9|-
CASSETSGSSGEQFF
TGTGCCAGCAGCGAGACTAGCGGGAGTTCTGGTGAGCAGTTCTTC
>-|TRBJ1-1|TRBV20-1|-
CSARERGRMTTEAFF
TGCAGTGCTAGAGAAAGGGGGAGGATGACCACTGAAGCTTTCTTT
>TRBD2|TRBJ2-1|TRBV5-1|-
CASSRELAGRWQFF
TGCGCCAGCAGCAGGGAGCTAGCGGGACGTTGGCAGTTCTTC
>-|TRBJ2-1|TRBV18|-
CASSPLFGNEQFF
TGTGCCAGCTCACCACTCTTCGGGAATGAGCAGTTCTTC
>TRBD1|TRBJ1-1|TRBV7-8|-
CASSPRTGGWTEAFF
TGTGCCAGCAGCCCCCGGACAGGGGGCTGGACTGAAGCTTTCTTT
>-|TRBJ1-1|TRBV14|-
CASSQGIGGRVSTEAFF
TGTGCCAGCAGCCAAGGTATTGGGGGGCGAGTAAGCACTGAAGCTTTCTTT
>-|TRBJ1-6|TRBV7-9|-
CASSLDSLNSPLHF
TGTGCCAGCAGCCTGGACAGCCTCAACTCACCCCTCCACTTT
>-|TRBJ1-5|TRBV19|-
CASSIGNSNQPQHF
TGTGCCAGTAGTATAGGGAATAGCAATCAGCCCCAGCATTTT
>-|TRBJ2-1|TRBV29-1|few
CSVEGWANNEQFF
TGCAGCGTTGAAGGGTGGGCCAACAATGAGCAGTTCTTC
>TRBD1|TRBJ1-6|TRBV7-9|few
CASSPTSPGQDNSPLHF
TGTGCCAGCAGCCCAACAAGTCCTGGACAGGATAATTCACCCCTCCACTTT
>-|TRBJ2-3|TRBV7-9|-
CAIQTGVSTDTQYF
TGTGCCATCCAGACGGGGGTTAGCACAGATACGCAGTATTTT
>TRBD1|TRBJ1-1|TRBV14|-
CASSPRQGSNTEAFF
TGTGCCAGCAGCCCGAGACAGGGCTCGAACACTGAAGCTTTCTTT
>TRBD1|TRBJ2-3|TRBV2|-
CASSSSDRGRADTQYF
TGTGCCAGCAGTTCATCTGACAGGGGGCGCGCAGATACGCAGTATTTT
>-|TRBJ1-1|TRBV5-1|few
CASSSSVVRLNTEAFF
TGCGCCAGCAGCTCGTCGGTGGTGAGGTTGAACACTGAAGCTTTCTTT
>-|TRBJ2-3|TRBV5-1|-
CASSLIGGADTQYF
TGCGCCAGCAGCTTGATTGGGGGCGCAGATACGCAGTATTTT
>-|TRBJ1-2|TRBV5-1|-
CASSLLQASGGYTF
TGCGCCAGCAGCTTGTTACAGGCTTCGGGTGGCTACACCTTC
>-|TRBJ2-1|TRBV29-1|-
CSVLYRYDEQFF
TGCAGCGTTCTGTACAGGTACGATGAGCAGTTCTTC
>-|TRBJ1-2|TRBV20-1|few
CSARALGQGVDGYTF
TGCAGTGCCCGAGCCCTAGGGCAGGGAGTAGACGGCTACACCTTC
>TRBD1|TRBJ2-1|TRBV5-5|once
CASRYTETGGVEQFF
TGTGCCAGCAGGTACACGGAGACAGGGGGCGTTGAGCAGTTCTTC
>-|TRBJ2-1|TRBV9|few
CASSAASTANPYNEQFF
TGTGCCAGCAGCGCAGCCTCGACAGCCAACCCTTACAATGAGCAGTTCTTC
>-|TRBJ1-4|TRBV7-9|-
CASSPYAGNEKLFF
TGTGCCAGCAGCCCATACGCCGGTAATGAAAAACTGTTTTTT
>-|TRBJ1-1|TRBV28|many
CASSPRLSTEAFF
TGTGCCAGCAGTCCTCGGTTAAGTACTGAAGCTTTCTTT
>-|TRBJ2-3|TRBV2|-
CASVTELAADTQYF
TGTGCCAGCGTGACGGAGCTAGCTGCAGATACGCAGTATTTT